A selection of T cell receptor beta chains follows, all from one sample in a study of T cell responses to AZD1222 COVID-19 vaccine. Produced via immunoSEQ multiplex PCR; TCRdb's table is partial and in-frame only. Here the sample spans approximately 190,000 clones, around 94% being singletons. Sequenced here: peripheral blood, sampled on day 0 of AZD1222 vaccination. The receptors were sampled from an adult in good health. Both conserved end residues are part of each CDR3. The order of the fields is D gene, J gene, clone size, V gene, CDR3 DNA, CDR3 protein. A D gene is named only where the DNA matches it firmly. Clone size, where shown, is once, few, many, or a class for clones that have expanded.

D gene: .
J gene: TRBJ2-3
clone size: .
V gene: TRBV5-1
CDR3 DNA: TGCGCCAGCAGCTTAGCGGGCACAGATACGCAGTATTTT
CDR3 protein: CASSLAGTDTQYF

D gene: .
J gene: TRBJ1-2
clone size: .
V gene: TRBV9
CDR3 DNA: TGTGCCAGCGGCGGGGGGCCAGAGGATCAAATGGCCAACTATGGCTACACCTTC
CDR3 protein: CASGGGPEDQMANYGYTF

D gene: .
J gene: TRBJ1-2
clone size: .
V gene: TRBV12-3/TRBV12-4
CDR3 DNA: TGTGCCAGCAGTTTGGGGGACGGCGGATCCTTAGCCTTC
CDR3 protein: CASSLGDGGSLAF

D gene: .
J gene: TRBJ2-4
clone size: .
V gene: TRBV5-1
CDR3 DNA: TGCGCCAGCAGGCCGGGACGGAATGTCCTAGGCGACATTCAGTACTTC
CDR3 protein: CASRPGRNVLGDIQYF

D gene: TRBD1
J gene: TRBJ2-3
clone size: .
V gene: TRBV7-9
CDR3 DNA: TGTGCCAGCAGCCCGGACCGGGACAGGGTTGATACGCAGTATTTT
CDR3 protein: CASSPDRDRVDTQYF

D gene: .
J gene: TRBJ2-1
clone size: .
V gene: TRBV2
CDR3 DNA: TGTGCCACCTTCGGGATGGTTACAAGCGGGCAGTTCTTC
CDR3 protein: CATFGMVTSGQFF

D gene: .
J gene: TRBJ1-3
clone size: .
V gene: TRBV7-9
CDR3 DNA: TGTGCCAGCAGCTTAGGGACCGCTGGAAACACCATATATTTT
CDR3 protein: CASSLGTAGNTIYF

D gene: TRBD2
J gene: TRBJ2-3
clone size: .
V gene: TRBV6-5
CDR3 DNA: TGTGCCAGCAGCAGATCTAGCGGGGGAGATACGCAGTATTTT
CDR3 protein: CASSRSSGGDTQYF

D gene: TRBD1
J gene: TRBJ1-1
clone size: .
V gene: TRBV4-1
CDR3 DNA: TGCGCCAGCAGCGCAAAGGCCCCGGGACAGGGGGATAGAATGAACACTGAAGCTTTCTTT
CDR3 protein: CASSAKAPGQGDRMNTEAFF

D gene: TRBD1
J gene: TRBJ1-1
clone size: .
V gene: TRBV27
CDR3 DNA: TGTGCCAGCAGGGCTTTTGGGACAGGATATTGGCAAGACACTGAAGCTTTCTTT
CDR3 protein: CASRAFGTGYWQDTEAFF

D gene: .
J gene: TRBJ1-3
clone size: .
V gene: TRBV2
CDR3 DNA: TGTGCCAGCAGTCTAACAGTGTCCGGAAACACCATATATTTT
CDR3 protein: CASSLTVSGNTIYF

D gene: .
J gene: TRBJ2-7
clone size: .
V gene: TRBV6-5
CDR3 DNA: TGTGCCAGCAGGCGGGACATGTTCTACGAGCAGTACTTC
CDR3 protein: CASRRDMFYEQYF

D gene: .
J gene: TRBJ1-3
clone size: .
V gene: TRBV6-5
CDR3 DNA: TGTGCCAGCAGCATGACGGTGGAAGGGGCCATATATTTT
CDR3 protein: CASSMTVEGAIYF

D gene: .
J gene: TRBJ2-3
clone size: .
V gene: TRBV12-3/TRBV12-4
CDR3 DNA: TGTGCCAGCAGTTTTGTGGCGGATACGCAGTATTTT
CDR3 protein: CASSFVADTQYF

D gene: .
J gene: TRBJ2-2
clone size: .
V gene: TRBV5-8
CDR3 DNA: TGTGCCAGCAGCAAGGGAATGACATCGAACACCGGGGAGCTGTTTTTT
CDR3 protein: CASSKGMTSNTGELFF

D gene: TRBD1
J gene: TRBJ2-1
clone size: .
V gene: TRBV5-1
CDR3 DNA: TGCGCCAGCAGCTTCGGACAGGACAATGAGCAGTTCTTC
CDR3 protein: CASSFGQDNEQFF

D gene: TRBD2
J gene: TRBJ2-2
clone size: .
V gene: TRBV10-1
CDR3 DNA: TGCGCCAGAAAAAGCGGGGGCAACACCGGGGAGCTGTTTTTT
CDR3 protein: CARKSGGNTGELFF

D gene: TRBD1
J gene: TRBJ1-4
clone size: few
V gene: TRBV6-2/TRBV6-3
CDR3 DNA: TGTGCCAGCAGTTACCGACAGGGAGGCTCCTTCGGAATCGAAAAACTGTTTTTT
CDR3 protein: CASSYRQGGSFGIEKLFF

D gene: .
J gene: TRBJ1-1
clone size: .
V gene: TRBV28
CDR3 DNA: TGTGCCAGCAGTTTAAGCGGTCTACAGAACACTGAAGCTTTCTTT
CDR3 protein: CASSLSGLQNTEAFF

D gene: .
J gene: TRBJ1-2
clone size: few
V gene: TRBV29-1
CDR3 DNA: TGCAGCGTTGAGGGTTTCAGGGGCTATGGCTACACCTTC
CDR3 protein: CSVEGFRGYGYTF

D gene: .
J gene: TRBJ1-3
clone size: few
V gene: TRBV6-5
CDR3 DNA: TGTGCCAGCAGTTACTCGACGGCAGGGCCTGGAAACACCATATATTTT
CDR3 protein: CASSYSTAGPGNTIYF

D gene: .
J gene: TRBJ2-3
clone size: .
V gene: TRBV18
CDR3 DNA: TGTGCCAGCTCACCACTGGCAGAACTGACAGATACGCAGTATTTT
CDR3 protein: CASSPLAELTDTQYF

D gene: .
J gene: TRBJ2-1
clone size: once
V gene: TRBV6-5
CDR3 DNA: TGTGCCAGCAGTTACTTGGGGGCGGGCTCCTACAATGAGCAGTTCTTC
CDR3 protein: CASSYLGAGSYNEQFF

D gene: TRBD1
J gene: TRBJ2-7
clone size: .
V gene: TRBV3-1/TRBV3-2
CDR3 DNA: TGTGCCAGCAGCATCGTGACAGGGGATGGCGAGCAGTACTTC
CDR3 protein: CASSIVTGDGEQYF

D gene: .
J gene: TRBJ2-3
clone size: .
V gene: TRBV7-2
CDR3 DNA: TGTGCCAGCAGCTTAAGGCAGTTCACAGATACGCAGTATTTT
CDR3 protein: CASSLRQFTDTQYF

D gene: .
J gene: TRBJ1-4
clone size: .
V gene: TRBV6-5
CDR3 DNA: TGTGCCAGCACCGAGCCGGGGACCCGAAAACTGTTTTTT
CDR3 protein: CASTEPGTRKLFF